This TCR beta chain was identified during a study of cytotoxic CD8 clonotypes in ibrutinib-treated CLL. Study results and caveats: Clonality at baseline surpassed age-matched healthy donors and tracked circulating CD8+ T-cell counts.

Assay: immunoSEQ multiplex PCR; the TCRdb copy retains only in-frame clones and omits some. The sample has approximately 13,000 clones, under 75% seen once. Trimming cost V 5 bases and J 3 bases, with 14 bases left between them. Germline CDR1 and CDR2: MDHEN and SYDVKM. The CDR3 runs to 14 residues. Remarks on this clone: Its matching antigen is unknown.

The sequence was obtained from a human donor with chronic lymphocytic leukemia. Sequences were derived from PBMCs, sampled before ibrutinib treatment. The chain joins TRBV28 to TRBJ2-7, with D uncertain. The CDR3 here is CASSPTRDHYEQYF. Here the CDR3 DNA reads TGTGCCAGCAGTCCCACCAGAGACCACTACGAGCAGTACTTC. The full variable domain, with the rest looked up from reference TRBV28 and TRBJ2-7, is DVKVTQSSRYLVKRTGEKVFLECVQDMDHENMFWYRQDPGLGLRLIYFSYDVKMKEKGDIPEGYSVSREKKERFSLILESASTNQTSMYLCASSPTRDHYEQYFGPGTRLTVT.